Below are 5 T cell receptor beta chains sequenced from a single sample in a study of metastatic and nonmetastatic thyroid tumors. Thyroid surgery had not been preceded by any treatment in any patient. TCRdb re-processed the PCR reads through MiXCR. This sample has 20,000 to 25,000 clones; around a third occur once, and the top ten carry roughly 13%. Sequenced: blood. The receptor set was obtained from a female donor with papillary thyroid cancer or a benign thyroid nodule (not recorded which). Some clones in this sample may be carry-over from other donors' samples.

At least ten counts were recorded for this clone. Other nucleotide sequences in the sample specify the same CDR3. The genes are TRBV6-2 or TRBV6-3 and TRBJ2-4; D call uncertain. Germline values: CDR1 MNHEY, CDR2 SVGEGT. The ends were cut back, 8 bases at V and 7 bases at J, with 12 bases in the middle. The CDR3 sequence is 12 residues long. Here the CDR3 reads CASSPSTNIQYF. CDR3 nucleotide sequence: TGTGCCAGCTCGCCAAGCACCAACATTCAGTACTTC.

This clone has only a few counts. This chain uses TRBV27 with TRBJ1-1; possibly TRBD1 for D (5 bases). CDR1 MNHEY and CDR2 SMNVEV come from the germline V gene (reference sequence). V lost 5 bases to trimming and J lost 5 bases, with 27 bases between them. The CDR3 runs to 18 residues. The CDR3 coding sequence is TGTGCCAGCAGTCCGACCCGATATTACGTCTGGGGCTGGACTGAAGCTTTCTTT. Its protein is CASSPTRYYVWGWTEAFF.

The V and J genes are TRBV7-2 and TRBJ2-3; a possible D gene is TRBD2 (5 bases). The CDR3 is 14 residues long. Germline CDR1 is SGHTA and CDR2 is FQGNSA. V lost 4 bases and J 2 bases, leaving 10 bases between the germline ends. In DNA, the CDR3 is TGTGCCAGCAGCTCAAGCGGATACACAGATACGCAGTATTTT. This encodes CASSSSGYTDTQYF.

There are many counts of this clone. V usage is TRBV5-4 and J usage is TRBJ2-1; possibly TRBD1 for D (6 bases). Trimming removed 2 bases at V and 5 bases at J, with 14 bases between. Germline CDR1 is SGHNT and CDR2 is YYREEE (reference sequence). This CDR3 has 15 residues. CDR3 loop: CASSFLTGTNNEQFF. CDR3 nucleotide sequence: TGTGCCAGCAGCTTTTTGACCGGGACAAACAATGAGCAGTTCTTC.

The chain uses TRBV4-2 and TRBJ2-2; tentative D call: TRBD2 (5 bases). The germline gives CDR1 LGHNA, CDR2 YNFKEQ. This CDR3 has 15 residues. The V gene lost 0 bases and the J gene lost 6 bases, with 11 bases spanning the gap. In DNA form, the CDR3 reads TGTGCCAGCAGCCAAGAATCGGCTAGCCCCGGGGAGCTGTTTTTT. Protein sequence: CASSQESASPGELFF.